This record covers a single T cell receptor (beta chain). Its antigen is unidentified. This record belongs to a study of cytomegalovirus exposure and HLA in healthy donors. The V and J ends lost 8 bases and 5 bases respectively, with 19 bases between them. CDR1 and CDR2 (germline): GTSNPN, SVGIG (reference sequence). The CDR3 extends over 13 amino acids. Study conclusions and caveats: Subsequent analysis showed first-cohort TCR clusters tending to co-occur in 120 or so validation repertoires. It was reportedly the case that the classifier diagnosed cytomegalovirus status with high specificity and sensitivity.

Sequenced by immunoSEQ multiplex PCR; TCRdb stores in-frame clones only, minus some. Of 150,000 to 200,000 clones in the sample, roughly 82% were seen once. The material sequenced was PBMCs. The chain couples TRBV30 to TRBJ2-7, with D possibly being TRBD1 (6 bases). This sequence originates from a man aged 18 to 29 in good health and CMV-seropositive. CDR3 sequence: CARDLGGGDEQYF. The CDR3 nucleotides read TGTGCCAGAGACCTAGGGGGTGGCGACGAGCAGTACTTC.